The clone carrying this T cell receptor beta chain was detected only a few times. Its antigen is unidentified. These data are taken from a study of T cells after yellow fever vaccination. Study summary: SMART-Seq v4 Ultra Low Input handled preparation of low-cell-number fractions.

UMIs were added to TCR cDNA along with a universal primer site when it was made by 5'RACE template switching. Each CDR3 protein gets one entry after TCRdb re-called the 5' RACE reads with MiXCR. The sample includes over 250,000 distinct CDR3 sequences, about 5.2% of them seen just once. Whole-study findings and limits: Primary-vaccination clones mostly resurfaced post-booster (around 95% CD4, around 88% CD8). Sorted repertoires could include abundant contaminating clonotypes from bulk cells.

This clonotype was sampled from a man between 18 and 29 years old who received the YFV17D yellow fever vaccine. The material was CD4+ T cells sorted from PBMCs, obtained on the day of the yellow fever booster vaccination.

Written as DNA, the CDR3 is TGTGCCATCAGTGAGAATCAAGGGATATCACCCCTCCACTTT. Its translation: CAISENQGISPLHF. The rearrangement links TRBV10-3 to TRBJ1-6; unclear D gene. CDR1 is ENHRY, CDR2 SYGVKD, per germline. The CDR3 totals 14 residues. The V gene lost 2 bases and the J gene lost 10 bases, with 12 bases spanning the gap.